This T cell receptor (beta chain) was recovered during a study of cytomegalovirus exposure and HLA in healthy donors. 60 Vbeta and 13 Jbeta primers were used in PCR. Here immunoSEQ multiplex PCR was the method, and the copy in TCRdb shows in-frame clones only, minus some. The table lists about 110,000 clones, 74% of them singletons. CDR1 and CDR2 from the germline V gene are LNHDA and SQIVND (reference sequence). The V end was cut by 3 bases, the J end by 4 bases, with 15 bases between. This CDR3 contains 15 residues. This chain uses TRBV19 with TRBJ1-2; D might be TRBD1 (6 bases). The sequence derives from a man aged 45-65 years in good health and CMV-seropositive. Material for sequencing was PBMCs. This CDR3 is CASSIRTDSGYGYTF. The CDR3 coding sequence is TGTGCCAGTAGTATTAGGACAGACTCCGGCTATGGCTACACCTTC.